Shown below are 26 T cell receptor beta chains from a single sample sequenced in a study of T cells of healthy individuals. TCRdb fed the 5' RACE reads into MiXCR, producing one record per CDR3 protein. The sample yields 40,000 to 65,000 distinct CDR3 sequences, over 12% seen once. The origin of the receptors is a human donor in good health.

This clonotype was observed at least ten times. The CDR3 nucleotides are TGCAGTGCTACAACAGGGGGAGGTCAGCCCCAGCATTTT. Protein: CSATTGGGQPQHF. The chain links TRBV20-1 to TRBJ1-5; 8 nucleotides align to TRBD1. Germline V lookup: CDR1 DFQATT, CDR2 SNEGSKA (reference sequence). This CDR3 is built from 13 residues. V was pared by 4 bases and J by 6 bases, with 5 bases of the junction left unmatched.

This clonotype occurred many times. DNA of the CDR3: TGTGCCAGCAGTGAACGATGGGGCGATGAGCAGTTCTTC. Its protein product is CASSERWGDEQFF. V and J are TRBV9 and TRBJ2-1; TRBD1 might be the D (5 bases). The germline V gene has CDR1 SGDLS and CDR2 YYNGEE. The ends were cut back, 5 bases at V and 8 bases at J, with 14 bases in the middle. CDR3 length equals 13 residues. The variable domain in full, with the rest retrieved from reference TRBV9 and TRBJ2-1, is DSGVTQTPKHLITATGQRVTLRCSPRSGDLSVYWYQQSLDQGLQFLIQYYNGEERAKGNILERFSAQQFPDLHSELNLSSLELGDSALYFCASSERWGDEQFFGPGTRLTVL.

A few counts support this clonotype. This rearrangement joins TRBV7-2 to TRBJ2-7; D gene ambiguous. Germline CDR1 and CDR2: SGHTA and FQGNSA. Trimming stripped 2 bases from V and 6 bases from J, with 5 bases between. The CDR3 is 11 residues long. CDR3 region: CASSLLSEQYF. CDR3 nucleotide sequence: TGTGCCAGCAGCTTATTAAGCGAGCAGTACTTC.

This clonotype was seen a handful of times. V gene TRBV28 combines with J gene TRBJ2-3; TRBD1 aligns across 7 bases. This CDR3 is 15 amino acids long. Germline V gene lookup returns CDR1 MDHEN and CDR2 SYDVKM. V gave up 6 bases and J gave up 1 base; unmatched junction bases: 7. CDR3 region: CASRRDRVGTDTQYF. CDR3 bases: TGTGCCAGCAGACGAGACAGGGTCGGCACAGATACGCAGTATTTT.

J is TRBJ2-7 and V is TRBV20-1; D not certain. In germline, CDR1 is DFQATT, CDR2 SNEGSKA (reference sequence). The CDR3 extends over 15 amino acids. The V end was cut by 1 base, the J end by 3 bases, with 16 bases between. In DNA form, the CDR3 reads TGCAGTGCTAGAGGGACGACGCTGTCCGTCTACGAGCAGTACTTC. Protein sequence: CSARGTTLSVYEQYF.

The chain is built from TRBV20-1 and TRBJ2-3; D possibly corresponds to TRBD2 (6 bases). Per the germline V gene, CDR1 is DFQATT and CDR2 is SNEGSKA (reference sequence). The CDR3 is 12 residues long. Trimming stripped 6 bases from V and 13 bases from J, with 20 bases between. This CDR3 reads CSARRLESREYF. The DNA of the CDR3 is TGCAGTGCCCGGCGACTAGAATCTAGGGAGTATTTT.

The chain combines TRBV24-1 with TRBJ2-3; weak D call: TRBD1 (5 bases). From germline, CDR1 is KGHDR and CDR2 SFDVKD. Trimming took 3 bases from V and 7 from J, leaving 10 bases between them. This CDR3 spans 13 amino acids. The CDR3 here is CATSDPDIHTQYF. The CDR3 bases are TGTGCCACCAGTGATCCGGACATCCATACGCAGTATTTT.

This clonotype was recorded at least ten times. This sequence joins TRBV29-1 and TRBJ1-4, with a possible D match to TRBD1 (6 bases). V was pared by 3 bases and J by 12 bases, with 32 bases between. Per the germline V gene, CDR1 is SQVTM and CDR2 is ANQGSEA. This CDR3 contains 18 residues. The DNA of the CDR3 is TGCAGCGTTGAGGGTGGAGGGGGACGGGCAGGCCGGTTCGGTGAACTGTTTTTT. Protein product: CSVEGGGGRAGRFGELFF.

This clonotype has only a few counts. The chain recombines TRBV19 with TRBJ2-1, with 9 bases that match TRBD1. The CDR3 sequence is 17 residues long. V shed 5 bases, J shed 4 bases, and the junction held 12 bases outside the gene matches. Germline V CDR1 and CDR2: LNHDA, SQIVND (reference sequence). The CDR3 protein is CASSPFRQGVGYNEQFF. The CDR3 DNA reads as TGTGCCAGTAGTCCCTTCAGACAGGGGGTGGGATACAATGAGCAGTTCTTC. Combining the CDR3 with reference TRBV19 and TRBJ2-1 gives the whole variable domain DGGITQSPKYLFRKEGQNVTLSCEQNLNHDAMYWYRQDPGQGLRLIYYSQIVNDFQKGDIAEGYSVSREKKESFPLTVTSAQKNPTAFYLCASSPFRQGVGYNEQFFGPGTRLTVL.

This clonotype came up many times. The V gene is TRBV23-1, the J gene TRBJ2-3; D not resolved. TRBV23-1 is sorted into the ORF group, with uncertain function. CDR3 size: 11 residues. V lost 9 bases, J lost 1 base, and 5 bases lay in between. Here the CDR3 reads CARRGTDTQYF. The CDR3 region has the DNA TGCGCCAGACGGGGCACAGATACGCAGTATTTT.

The V and J genes are TRBV5-4 and TRBJ1-4; TRBD1 matches 9 bases. The V and J ends lost 4 bases and 6 bases, in that order; junction bases with no gene match: 10. Per the germline V gene, CDR1 is SGHNT and CDR2 is YYREEE (reference sequence). The CDR3 is 16 residues long. The CDR3 sequence is CASSPRQGEGYEKLFF. The CDR3 region has the DNA TGTGCCAGCAGCCCCCGACAGGGGGAGGGGTATGAAAAACTGTTTTTT.

This clonotype appeared many times. The chain combines TRBV7-2 with TRBJ2-7; no reliable D call. This CDR3 is built from 13 residues. Trimming removed 1 base from V and 3 bases from J, with 7 bases in between. Looked up from germline, CDR1 is SGHTA and CDR2 is FQGNSA. The CDR3: CASSLDGNYEQYF. In DNA form, the CDR3 reads TGTGCCAGCAGCTTAGACGGCAACTACGAGCAGTACTTC. Full variable domain (rest looked up from reference TRBV7-2 and TRBJ2-7): GAGVSQSPSNKVTEKGKDVELRCDPISGHTALYWYRQSLGQGLEFLIYFQGNSAPDKSGLPSDRFSAERTGGSVSTLTIQRTQQEDSAVYLCASSLDGNYEQYFGPGTRLTVT.

There are many counts of this clonotype. This rearrangement joins TRBV11-2 to TRBJ1-2; D uncertain. The CDR3 consists of 13 residues. Germline assignment: CDR1 SGHAT and CDR2 FQNNGV. Trimming shortened V by 1 base and J by 4 bases, and 7 bases separated the two germline ends. Here the CDR3 reads CASSLGDRYGYTF. In DNA, the CDR3 is TGTGCCAGCAGCTTAGGAGACCGCTATGGCTACACCTTC.

This sequence joins TRBV12-3 or TRBV12-4 and TRBJ1-3; D is perhaps TRBD1 (5 bases). V was pared by 2 bases and J by 5 bases, with 10 bases between. CDR3 length equals 14 residues. The CDR3 region is CASSLSAGRNTIYF. The CDR3 DNA reads TGTGCCAGCAGTTTATCGGCAGGGAGAAACACCATATATTTT.

This clonotype came up a few times. This rearrangement joins TRBV10-3 to TRBJ2-3; D might be TRBD1 (5 bases). The germline V and J ends were trimmed by 3 bases and 2 bases, with 12 bases remaining between them. The CDR3 sequence is 15 residues long. Germline V gene data show CDR1 as ENHRY and CDR2 as SYGVKD. CDR3 DNA: TGTGCCATCAGTGAAGGGGCATTGAACACAGATACGCAGTATTTT. It encodes CAISEGALNTDTQYF.

This clonotype was detected only a few times. The chain has TRBV7-9 and TRBJ2-5; TRBD2 is a possible D gene (7 bases). CDR3 size: 16 residues. The germline V gene has CDR1 SEHNR and CDR2 FQNEAQ (reference sequence). V lost 6 bases, J lost 7 bases, and 24 bases lay in between. The DNA of the CDR3 is TGTGCCAGCAGAGCCACCCGCGGGGGCTCCGGAGGGACCCAGTACTTC. Translating gives CASRATRGGSGGTQYF.

This clonotype turned up a few times. V is TRBV20-1 and J is TRBJ2-7; D gene uncertain. V lost 1 base and J lost 6, with 16 bases in between. The CDR3 is 14 amino acids. Germline V gene lookup returns CDR1 DFQATT and CDR2 SNEGSKA (reference sequence). In DNA, the CDR3 is TGCAGTGCTAGAGTAGGTCTAGTCTTGGGCGAGCAGTACTTC. Encoded protein: CSARVGLVLGEQYF.

This sequence joins TRBV6-6 and TRBJ1-1; D remains unclear. Trimming left V 5 bases short and J 1 base short, with 11 bases between. CDR3 length equals 14 residues. Germline CDR1 is MNHNY and CDR2 is SVGAGI (reference sequence). CDR3 amino acids: CASSIPGRNTEAFF. CDR3 in DNA: TGTGCCAGCAGTATCCCGGGTAGGAACACTGAAGCTTTCTTT.

This clonotype was seen once. This sequence joins TRBV7-8 and TRBJ2-5; 7 nucleotides agree with TRBD2. V lost 6 bases, J lost 2 bases, and 6 bases stayed unmatched. This CDR3 has 14 amino acids. Germline CDR1 and CDR2: SGHVS and FQNEAQ. The CDR3, as DNA: TGTGCCAGCAGGATTACTAGCGCTCAAGAGACCCAGTACTTC. Translating it yields CASRITSAQETQYF.

As regards this clonotype: A much larger clone lies one base from this, so it may be a read error. The chain has TRBV7-2 and TRBJ1-5, with 7 positions matching TRBD1. CDR3 length equals 14 residues. The V gene's germline CDR1 is SGHTA and CDR2 FQGNSA. The CDR3 loop reads CASSARQGNQSQHF. As DNA, the CDR3 is TGTGCCAGCAGCGCAAGACAGGGCAATCAGTCCCAGCATTTT.

This clonotype was counted at least ten times. This chain connects TRBV2 to TRBJ1-5; TRBD1 might be the D (5 bases). This CDR3 region has 15 residues. The V and J ends lost 4 bases and 0 bases respectively, with 10 bases between them. Germline CDR1 is SNHLY and CDR2 is FYNNEI. DNA of the CDR3: TGTGCCAGCAGTGTCCGGGACGGTAGCAATCAGCCCCAGCATTTT. Translating gives CASSVRDGSNQPQHF. The variable domain in full, completed from reference TRBV2 and TRBJ1-5, reads EPEVTQTPSHQVTQMGQEVILRCVPISNHLYFYWYRQILGQKVEFLVSFYNNEISEKSEIFDDQFSVERPDGSNFTLKIRSTKLEDSAMYFCASSVRDGSNQPQHFGDGTRLSIL.

This clonotype was detected many times. The genes are TRBV9 and TRBJ2-1; 9 bases are shared with TRBD1. CDR1 SGDLS and CDR2 YYNGEE come from the germline V gene. V shed 6 bases and J 4 bases; nucleotides not matched to a gene: 8. CDR3 size: 15 residues. CDR3 sequence: CASTSSGTGYNEQFF. The CDR3 DNA sequence: TGTGCCAGCACCAGTTCTGGGACAGGGTACAATGAGCAGTTCTTC.

This clonotype has just a few counts. The J gene is TRBJ1-6, the V gene TRBV4-3; perhaps TRBD1 as D (5 bases). This CDR3 region has 14 residues. V lost 1 base, J lost 10 bases, and 11 bases lay in between. Germline CDR1 LGHNA, CDR2 YSLEER. Written as DNA, the CDR3 is TGCGCCAGCAGCCAAGGAGGGGTTGGGTCACCCCTCCACTTT. Translating it yields CASSQGGVGSPLHF.

The chain couples TRBV6-6 to TRBJ2-1; D not resolved. The CDR3 runs 13 residues. V lost 10 bases and J lost 4, with 14 bases in between. Germline V gene sequence: CDR1 MNHNY, CDR2 SVGAGI (reference sequence). The CDR3 DNA sequence: TGTGCCACCTCCCTGACACCGTACAATGAGCAGTTCTTC. Its translation is CATSLTPYNEQFF.

This clonotype was counted ten times or more. The rearrangement joins TRBV10-3 to TRBJ2-5; D remains ambiguous. Trimming took 2 bases from V and 2 from J, leaving 9 bases between them. Germline CDR1 is ENHRY and CDR2 is SYGVKD. This CDR3 contains 14 residues. This chain's CDR3 is CAISEGWEQETQYF. The CDR3 bases are TGTGCCATCAGTGAGGGGTGGGAACAAGAGACCCAGTACTTC.

The rearrangement uses TRBV18 and TRBJ2-7; 9 positions agree with TRBD1. The junction had 2 bases not matched to a gene; V was cut back by 2 bases and J by 3 bases. Germline CDR1 and CDR2: KGHSH and LQKENI. The CDR3 extends over 14 amino acids. In nucleotides, the CDR3 is TGTGCCAGCTCACCAGGGACAGGGAACTACGAGCAGTACTTC. This codes for CASSPGTGNYEQYF.